These T cell receptor beta chains were read from a single sample in a study of identical twins. TCRdb redid the calling of the 5' RACE reads with MiXCR, one entry per CDR3 protein. The sample has under 400,000 distinct CDR3 sequences; 8.5% to 10% are singletons. The sample was naive T cells sorted from blood. The receptors derive from a woman in her fifties or sixties in good health. Each CDR3 is given with its conserved first and last residue.

J gene | V gene | CDR3 protein
TRBJ1-1 | TRBV5-1 | CASSFTTGVSNTEAFF
TRBJ2-1 | TRBV10-3 | CAISDMGGDEQFF
TRBJ1-4 | TRBV20-1 | CAATGNEKLFF
TRBJ2-5 | TRBV7-6 | CASSSSGTDGETQYF
TRBJ2-1 | TRBV20-1 | CSAWGGSRDNEQFF
TRBJ2-6 | TRBV7-9 | CASSATGAGANVLTF
TRBJ2-7 | TRBV12-3/TRBV12-4 | CASSFPNGEQYF
TRBJ2-1 | TRBV14 | CASSQGLLRYNEQFF
TRBJ2-3 | TRBV18 | CASSPPSGRADTQYF
TRBJ2-2 | TRBV9 | CASSVDGGELFF
TRBJ1-1 | TRBV5-1 | CASSSGTLGNTEAFF
TRBJ2-1 | TRBV29-1 | CSVGLGNNEQFF
TRBJ1-1 | TRBV6-5 | CASTLRGTGSTEAFF
TRBJ2-3 | TRBV2 | CASKASGETAQYF
TRBJ1-1 | TRBV5-6 | CASSTPEGSGTEAFF
TRBJ1-1 | TRBV5-1 | CASSQRGTGTLNTEAFF
TRBJ2-3 | TRBV12-3/TRBV12-4 | CASSLRLAGGHDTQYF
TRBJ2-5 | TRBV20-1 | CSATGASQETQYF
TRBJ2-7 | TRBV21-1 | CASSQCSNEQYF
TRBJ2-5 | TRBV11-2 | CASSLGGQASETQYF
TRBJ2-1 | TRBV12-3/TRBV12-4 | CASSFGGRINEQFF
TRBJ2-1 | TRBV13 | CASSPTGESAEQFF